Listed here are 8 T cell receptor beta chains from one sample, sequenced in a study of T cells in Graves' hyperthyroidism and ophthalmopathy. Amplification of TCR beta CDR3 regions used RNA as the template. An initial round of RT-PCR targeting the TCR CDR3 relied on the HTBI primer set. A single record per CDR3 protein comes from TCRdb applying MiXCR to the multiplex PCR reads. Of 500,000 to 800,000 distinct CDR3 sequences in the sample, 14% were seen once. The material sequenced was blood. The receptors originated from a woman aged 50 to 65 with Graves' ophthalmopathy.

V usage is TRBV25-1 and J usage is TRBJ2-1, with TRBD2 identical over 9 bases. The CDR3 extends over 15 amino acids. In germline, CDR1 is MGHDK, CDR2 SYGVNS. After removal of 4 bases from V and 6 bases from J, the junction contained 7 bases not matched to a gene. CDR3 sequence: CASSGLAGLSNEQFF. CDR3 DNA sequence: TGTGCCAGCAGTGGGCTAGCGGGATTAAGCAATGAGCAGTTCTTC.

This clonotype was seen a few times. The chain couples TRBV28 to TRBJ2-1, with 10 positions matching TRBD1. The germline V gene has CDR1 MDHEN and CDR2 SYDVKM. Trimming took 1 base from V and 8 from J; bases not matched to a gene: 11. This CDR3 has 17 amino acids. The CDR3 DNA sequence: TGTGCCAGCAGTTTATCGACAGGGGGCCAAGTATGGGATGAGCAGTTCTTC. Translation gives CASSLSTGGQVWDEQFF. The variable domain in full, completed from reference TRBV28 and TRBJ2-1, reads DVKVTQSSRYLVKRTGEKVFLECVQDMDHENMFWYRQDPGLGLRLIYFSYDVKMKEKGDIPEGYSVSREKKERFSLILESASTNQTSMYLCASSLSTGGQVWDEQFFGPGTRLTVL.

This clonotype came up many times. V usage is TRBV2 and J usage is TRBJ1-5; 11 bases are a match to TRBD1. Trimming took 6 bases from V and 5 from J; bases not matched to a gene: 3. Germline V gene lookup returns CDR1 SNHLY and CDR2 FYNNEI. This CDR3 is built from 14 residues. The CDR3 nucleotides are TGTGCCAGCAGACTGGACAGGGGGCATCAGCCCCAGCATTTT. Translation gives CASRLDRGHQPQHF.

This clonotype was seen many times. The chain carries TRBV29-1 and TRBJ1-1; 11 bases fit TRBD1. The germline V gene encodes CDR1 SQVTM and CDR2 ANQGSEA. V lost 5 bases and J lost 0; bases outside the gene matches: 5. The CDR3 runs 15 residues. The CDR3 coding sequence is TGCAGCGTTCGTAGGACAGGGGGCATGAACACTGAAGCTTTCTTT. Protein sequence: CSVRRTGGMNTEAFF.

This clonotype was picked up many times. The chain has TRBV24-1 and TRBJ2-3; D is undetermined. The CDR3 totals 16 residues. Trimming took off 4 bases at V and 2 bases at J, with 15 bases between the two ends. CDR1 and CDR2 from the germline V gene are KGHDR and SFDVKD. The CDR3 sequence: CATSDPDFGPTDTQYF. CDR3 DNA sequence: TGTGCCACCAGTGACCCCGATTTTGGGCCCACAGATACGCAGTATTTT.

The chain has TRBV11-2 and TRBJ1-2; 10 positions agree with TRBD1. After removal of 5 bases from V and 6 bases from J, the junction contained 12 bases not matched to a gene. CDR1 is SGHAT and CDR2 is FQNNGV in the germline V gene. The CDR3 length is 16 residues. Here the CDR3 reads CASSHLTGGRRDGYTF. Written as DNA, the CDR3 is TGTGCCAGCAGCCACCTGACAGGGGGCCGTCGTGATGGCTACACCTTC.

This clonotype was seen a handful of times. The chain carries TRBV27 and TRBJ2-3; 7 bases are a match to TRBD2. Germline V gene lookup returns CDR1 MNHEY and CDR2 SMNVEV (reference sequence). V trimming: 2 bases; J trimming: 5 bases; junction bases outside the gene matches: 1. The CDR3 consists of 13 residues. CDR3 bases: TGTGCCAGCAGTTTACGGGGGGAAGATACGCAGTATTTT. It translates to CASSLRGEDTQYF.

The chain combines TRBV5-6 with TRBJ1-6, with D tentatively TRBD1 (5 bases). The V gene's germline CDR1 is SGHDT and CDR2 YYEEEE. This CDR3 is 15 amino acids long. V shed 6 bases and J shed 8 bases, with 18 bases lying between them. CDR3 in DNA: TGTGCCAGCAACAGGCAGGGAGCCGGGGATTCACCCCTCCACTTT. Amino acid sequence: CASNRQGAGDSPLHF.